This T cell receptor (beta chain) was captured in a study of CD8 T cells in ankylosing spondylitis. Study results and limitations: Blood of patients with ankylosing spondylitis appeared to be characterized by a TCR beta motif of roughly eight highly homologous variants.

The V gene's germline CDR1 is KGHDR and CDR2 SFDVKD. This CDR3 spans 20 amino acids. J was trimmed by 2 bases and V by 0 bases; bases with no gene match: 14. This clonotype occurred many times. What it binds is unknown. TCRdb processed the 5' RACE reads anew with MiXCR; each CDR3 protein has one entry. The sample has under 550,000 distinct CDR3 sequences, around 26% seen once. The sequence came from a male donor with ankylosing spondylitis. The sample taken for sequencing was blood, either unsorted or a sorted T cell fraction (not recorded which). The genes are TRBV24-1 and TRBJ2-7; 11 bases are shared with TRBD1. DNA for the CDR3: TGTGCCACCAGTGATTTGCAACGGGGGGTGGACAGGGGGCAGACCTACGAGCAGTACGTC. Translated, it gives CATSDLQRGVDRGQTYEQYV.